Listed below are T cell receptor beta chains from one sample, sequenced in a study of shared clonotypes between healthy human individuals. Clones were read by immunoSEQ multiplex PCR, and TCRdb kept only the in-frame ones, dropping some. The profile shows over 400,000 clones, approximately 94% of them singletons. The specimen sequenced was naive CD4+ T cells sorted from blood. All receptors come from a woman in her 30s in good health. The CDR3 runs from the conserved cysteine through the conserved F or W. Each record gives: V gene, J gene, D gene, CDR3 DNA, CDR3 protein. The D gene is left open where the match is weak.

V gene: TRBV4-1
J gene: TRBJ2-2
D gene: NA
CDR3 DNA: TGCGCCAGCAGCCAGGAGCGCGGGACAGCGAACACCGGGGAGCTGTTTTTT
CDR3 protein: CASSQERGTANTGELFF

V gene: TRBV28
J gene: TRBJ2-7
D gene: TRBD1
CDR3 DNA: TGTGCCAGCAGTTTGAGACAGGGCTTTTCCTACGAGCAGTACTTC
CDR3 protein: CASSLRQGFSYEQYF

V gene: TRBV27
J gene: TRBJ2-5
D gene: NA
CDR3 DNA: TGTGCCAGCAGTTTCCTCGACTCCTCGGGGACCCAGTACTTC
CDR3 protein: CASSFLDSSGTQYF

V gene: TRBV28
J gene: TRBJ2-7
D gene: NA
CDR3 DNA: TGTGCCAGCAGTTTATCCTATGGCCGGAACGAGCAGTACTTC
CDR3 protein: CASSLSYGRNEQYF

V gene: TRBV10-3
J gene: TRBJ1-2
D gene: NA
CDR3 DNA: TGTGCCATCAGTGCTCAGGAGCTTGGGGACTATGGCTACACCTTC
CDR3 protein: CAISAQELGDYGYTF

V gene: TRBV28
J gene: TRBJ1-5
D gene: NA
CDR3 DNA: TGTGCCAGCAGTTTTTCGGGGGCTGGATTCAGCAATCAGCCCCAGCATTTT
CDR3 protein: CASSFSGAGFSNQPQHF

V gene: TRBV10-3
J gene: TRBJ2-7
D gene: NA
CDR3 DNA: TGTGCCATCAGTGAGGCCCTCGAGCAGTACTTC
CDR3 protein: CAISEALEQYF

V gene: TRBV7-2
J gene: TRBJ2-4
D gene: NA
CDR3 DNA: TGTGCCAGCAGCGCCCCGAAGGGTACGGGAGTATACATTCAGTACTTC
CDR3 protein: CASSAPKGTGVYIQYF

V gene: TRBV5-4
J gene: TRBJ1-4
D gene: NA
CDR3 DNA: TGTGCCAGCAGCTTGGCGGGGGCTCGGGATGAAAAACTGTTTTTT
CDR3 protein: CASSLAGARDEKLFF

V gene: TRBV28
J gene: TRBJ2-7
D gene: TRBD2
CDR3 DNA: TGTGCCAGCAGTCACCCGCTAGCGGGAAAGTCGCACTTC
CDR3 protein: CASSHPLAGKSHF

V gene: TRBV28
J gene: TRBJ1-1
D gene: NA
CDR3 DNA: TGTGCCAGCAGTCTGTTCCAGGGGACTGAAGCTTTCTTT
CDR3 protein: CASSLFQGTEAFF

V gene: TRBV28
J gene: TRBJ2-1
D gene: NA
CDR3 DNA: TGTGCCAGCAACTTCCGAGGGTCCTACAATGAGCAGTTCTTC
CDR3 protein: CASNFRGSYNEQFF

V gene: TRBV6-5
J gene: TRBJ2-7
D gene: NA
CDR3 DNA: TGTGCCAGCAGTTACAGCCAGGGCGGCTCCTACGAGCAGTACTTC
CDR3 protein: CASSYSQGGSYEQYF

V gene: TRBV10-3
J gene: TRBJ2-2
D gene: TRBD2
CDR3 DNA: TGTGCCATCAGTCCTAGCGGGAGTTCGGGGGAGCTGTTTTTT
CDR3 protein: CAISPSGSSGELFF